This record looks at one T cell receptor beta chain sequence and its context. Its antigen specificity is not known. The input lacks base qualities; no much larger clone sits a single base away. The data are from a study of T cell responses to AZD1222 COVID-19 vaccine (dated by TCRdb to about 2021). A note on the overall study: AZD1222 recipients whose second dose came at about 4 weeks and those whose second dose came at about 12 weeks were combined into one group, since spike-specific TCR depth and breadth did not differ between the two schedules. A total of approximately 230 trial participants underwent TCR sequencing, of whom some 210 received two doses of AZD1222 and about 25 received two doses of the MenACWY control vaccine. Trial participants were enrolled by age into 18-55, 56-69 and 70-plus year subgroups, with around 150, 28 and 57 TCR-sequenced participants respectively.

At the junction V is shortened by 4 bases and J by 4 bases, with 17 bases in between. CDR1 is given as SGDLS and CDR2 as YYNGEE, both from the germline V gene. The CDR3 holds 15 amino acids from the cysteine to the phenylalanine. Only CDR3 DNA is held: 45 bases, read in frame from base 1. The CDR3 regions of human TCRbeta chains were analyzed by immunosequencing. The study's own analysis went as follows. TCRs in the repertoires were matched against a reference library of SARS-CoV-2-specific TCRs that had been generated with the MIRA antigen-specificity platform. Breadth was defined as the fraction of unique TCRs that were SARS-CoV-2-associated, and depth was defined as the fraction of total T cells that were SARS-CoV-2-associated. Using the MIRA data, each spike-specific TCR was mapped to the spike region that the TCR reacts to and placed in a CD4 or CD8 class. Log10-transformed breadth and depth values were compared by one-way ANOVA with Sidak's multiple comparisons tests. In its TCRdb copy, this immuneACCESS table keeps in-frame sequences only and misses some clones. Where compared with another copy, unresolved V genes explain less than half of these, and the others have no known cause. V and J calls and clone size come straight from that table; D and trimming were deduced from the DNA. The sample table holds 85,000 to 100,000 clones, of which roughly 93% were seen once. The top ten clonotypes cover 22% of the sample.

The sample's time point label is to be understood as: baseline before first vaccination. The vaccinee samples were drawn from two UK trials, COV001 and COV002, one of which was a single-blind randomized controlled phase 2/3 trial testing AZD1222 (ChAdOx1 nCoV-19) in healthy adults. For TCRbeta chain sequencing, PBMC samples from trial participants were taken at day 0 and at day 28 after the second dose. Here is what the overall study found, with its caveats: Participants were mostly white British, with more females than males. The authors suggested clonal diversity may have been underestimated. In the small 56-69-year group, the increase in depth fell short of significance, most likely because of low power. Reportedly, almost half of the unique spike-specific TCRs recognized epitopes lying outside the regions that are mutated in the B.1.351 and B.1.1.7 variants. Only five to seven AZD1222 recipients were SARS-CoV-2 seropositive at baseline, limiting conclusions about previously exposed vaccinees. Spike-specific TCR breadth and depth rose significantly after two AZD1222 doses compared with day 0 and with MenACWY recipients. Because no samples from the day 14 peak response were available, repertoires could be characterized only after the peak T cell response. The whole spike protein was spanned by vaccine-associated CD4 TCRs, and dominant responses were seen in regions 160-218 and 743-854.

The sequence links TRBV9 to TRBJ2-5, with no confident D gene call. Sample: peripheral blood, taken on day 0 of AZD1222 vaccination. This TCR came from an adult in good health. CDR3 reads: CASSFQDKRGETQYF. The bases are TGTGCCAGCAGCTTTCAGGATAAGCGTGGAGAGACCCAGTACTTC.